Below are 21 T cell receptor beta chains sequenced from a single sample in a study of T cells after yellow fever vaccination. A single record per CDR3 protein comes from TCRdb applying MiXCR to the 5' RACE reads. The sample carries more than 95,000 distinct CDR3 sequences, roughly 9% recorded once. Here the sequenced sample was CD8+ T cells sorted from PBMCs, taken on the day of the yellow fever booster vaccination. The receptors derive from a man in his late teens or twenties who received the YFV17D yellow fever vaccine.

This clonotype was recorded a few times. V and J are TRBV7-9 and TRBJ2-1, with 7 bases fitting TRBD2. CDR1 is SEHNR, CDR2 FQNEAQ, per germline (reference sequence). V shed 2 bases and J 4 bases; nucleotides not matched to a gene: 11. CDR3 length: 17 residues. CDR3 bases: TGTGCCAGCAGCTTATCGCCGACTAGCCCCACATACAATGAGCAGTTCTTC. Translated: CASSLSPTSPTYNEQFF.

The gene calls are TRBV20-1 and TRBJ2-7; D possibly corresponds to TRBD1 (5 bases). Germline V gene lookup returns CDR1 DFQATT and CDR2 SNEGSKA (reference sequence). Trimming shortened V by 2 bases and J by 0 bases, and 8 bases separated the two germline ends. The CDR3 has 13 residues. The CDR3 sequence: CSARRQSSYEQYV. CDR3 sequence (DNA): TGCAGTGCTAGAAGACAGTCCTCCTACGAGCAGTACGTC.

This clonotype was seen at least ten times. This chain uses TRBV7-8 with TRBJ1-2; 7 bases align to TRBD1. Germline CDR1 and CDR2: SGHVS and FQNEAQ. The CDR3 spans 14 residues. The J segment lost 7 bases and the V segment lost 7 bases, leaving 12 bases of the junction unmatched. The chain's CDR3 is CASTPDRERSGYTF. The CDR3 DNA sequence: TGTGCCAGCACCCCCGACAGGGAACGAAGTGGCTACACCTTC.

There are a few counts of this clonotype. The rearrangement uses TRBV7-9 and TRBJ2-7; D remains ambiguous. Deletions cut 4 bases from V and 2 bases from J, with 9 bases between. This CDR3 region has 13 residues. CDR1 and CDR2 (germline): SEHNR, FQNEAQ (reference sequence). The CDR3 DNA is TGTGCCAGCAGCTCCCGCCGGACCTACGAGCAGTACTTC. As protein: CASSSRRTYEQYF. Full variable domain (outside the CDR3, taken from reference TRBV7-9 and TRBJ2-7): DTGVSQNPRHKITKRGQNVTFRCDPISEHNRLYWYRQTLGQGPEFLTYFQNEAQLEKSRLLSDRFSAERPKGSFSTLEIQRTEQGDSAMYLCASSSRRTYEQYFGPGTRLTVT.

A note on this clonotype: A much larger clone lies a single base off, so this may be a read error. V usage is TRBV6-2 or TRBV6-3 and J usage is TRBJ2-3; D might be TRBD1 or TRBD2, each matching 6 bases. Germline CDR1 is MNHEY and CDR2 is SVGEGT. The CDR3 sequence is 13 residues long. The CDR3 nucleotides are TGTGCCATTAAAGGGGGGAACACAGTTACGCAGTATTTT. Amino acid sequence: CAIKGGNTVTQYF.

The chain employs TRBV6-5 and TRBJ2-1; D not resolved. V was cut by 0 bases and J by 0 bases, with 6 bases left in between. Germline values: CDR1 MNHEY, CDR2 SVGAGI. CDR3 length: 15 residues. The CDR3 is CASSYSQSSYNEQFF. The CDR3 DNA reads TGTGCCAGCAGTTACTCCCAGAGCTCCTACAATGAGCAGTTCTTC.

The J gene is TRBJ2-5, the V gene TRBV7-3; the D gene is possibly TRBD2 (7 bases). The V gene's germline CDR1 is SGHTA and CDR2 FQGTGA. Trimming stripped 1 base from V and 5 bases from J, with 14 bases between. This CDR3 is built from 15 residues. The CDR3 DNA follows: TGTGCCAGCAGCTTAAGTGGGGGGGCCCGGGAGACCCAGTACTTC. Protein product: CASSLSGGARETQYF. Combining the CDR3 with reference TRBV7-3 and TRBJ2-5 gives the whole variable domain GAGVSQTPSNKVTEKGKYVELRCDPISGHTALYWYRQSLGQGPEFLIYFQGTGAADDSGLPNDRFFAVRPEGSVSTLKIQRTERGDSAVYLCASSLSGGARETQYFGPGTRLLVL.

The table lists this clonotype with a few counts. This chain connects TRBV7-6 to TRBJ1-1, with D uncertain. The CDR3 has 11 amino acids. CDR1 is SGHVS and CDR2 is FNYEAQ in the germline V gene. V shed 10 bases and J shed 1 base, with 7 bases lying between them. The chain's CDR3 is CATKGNTEAFF. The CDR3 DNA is TGTGCCACCAAGGGGAACACTGAAGCTTTCTTT. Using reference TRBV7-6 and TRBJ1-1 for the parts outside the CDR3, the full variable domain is GAGVSQSPRYKVTKRGQDVALRCDPISGHVSLYWYRQALGQGPEFLTYFNYEAQQDKSGLPNDRFSAERPEGSISTLTIQRTEQRDSAMYRCATKGNTEAFFGQGTRLTVV.

CDR3 nucleotide sequence: TGTGCCAGCAGTTTAGAAACAGGGGAGAGGGCCTACGAGCAGTACTTC. Translation gives CASSLETGERAYEQYF. The genes are TRBV6-2 or TRBV6-3 and TRBJ2-7; TRBD1 aligns across 7 bases. Losses at the gene ends were 4 bases for V and 2 bases for J; bases not matched to a gene: 11. The length of the CDR3 is 16 residues. Looked up from germline, CDR1 is MNHEY and CDR2 is SVGEGT.

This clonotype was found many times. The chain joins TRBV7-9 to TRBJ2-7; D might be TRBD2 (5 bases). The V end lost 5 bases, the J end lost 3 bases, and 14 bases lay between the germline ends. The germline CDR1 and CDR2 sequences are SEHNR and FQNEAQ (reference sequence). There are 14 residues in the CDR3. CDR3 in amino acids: CASSISVSNYEQYV. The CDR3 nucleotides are TGTGCCAGCAGCATTAGCGTCTCAAACTACGAGCAGTACGTC.

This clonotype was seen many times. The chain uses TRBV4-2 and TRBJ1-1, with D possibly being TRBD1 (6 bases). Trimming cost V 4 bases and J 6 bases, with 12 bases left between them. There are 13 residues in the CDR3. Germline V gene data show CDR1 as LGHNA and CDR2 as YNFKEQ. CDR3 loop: CASSLGTLAEAFF. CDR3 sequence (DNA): TGTGCCAGCAGCCTAGGGACACTGGCTGAAGCTTTCTTT.

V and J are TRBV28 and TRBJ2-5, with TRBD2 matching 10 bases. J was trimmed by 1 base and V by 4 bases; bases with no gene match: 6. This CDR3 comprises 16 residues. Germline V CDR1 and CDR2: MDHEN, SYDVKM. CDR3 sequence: CASSSGLADLQETQYF. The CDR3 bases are TGTGCCAGCAGTTCCGGACTAGCGGACCTCCAAGAGACCCAGTACTTC. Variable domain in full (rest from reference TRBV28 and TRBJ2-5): DVKVTQSSRYLVKRTGEKVFLECVQDMDHENMFWYRQDPGLGLRLIYFSYDVKMKEKGDIPEGYSVSREKKERFSLILESASTNQTSMYLCASSSGLADLQETQYFGPGTRLLVL.

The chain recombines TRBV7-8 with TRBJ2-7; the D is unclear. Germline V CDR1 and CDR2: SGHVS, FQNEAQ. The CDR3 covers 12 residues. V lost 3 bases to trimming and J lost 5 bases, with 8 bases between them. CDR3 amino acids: CASSLFRHEQYF. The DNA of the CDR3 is TGTGCCAGCAGCTTGTTTCGCCACGAGCAGTACTTC.

The CDR3 spells CASSPPYEQFF. CDR3 in DNA: TGTGCCAGCAGCCCCCCCTATGAGCAGTTCTTC. The chain has TRBV12-1 and TRBJ2-1; TRBD1 reflects the table's D call only, with no check against the DNA. TRBV12-1 is marked as a pseudogene. The CDR3 is 11 residues long.

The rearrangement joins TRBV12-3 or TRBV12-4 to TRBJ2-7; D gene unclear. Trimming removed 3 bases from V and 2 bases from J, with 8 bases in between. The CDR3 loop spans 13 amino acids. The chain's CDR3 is CASSFRLPYEQYF. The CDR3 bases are TGTGCCAGCAGTTTTCGGCTTCCCTACGAGCAGTACTTC.

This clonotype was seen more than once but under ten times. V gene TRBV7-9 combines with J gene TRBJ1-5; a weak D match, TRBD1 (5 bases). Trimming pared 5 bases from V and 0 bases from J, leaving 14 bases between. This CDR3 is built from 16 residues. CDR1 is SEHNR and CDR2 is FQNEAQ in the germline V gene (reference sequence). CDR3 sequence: CASSRGAGISNQPQHF. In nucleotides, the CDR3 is TGTGCCAGCAGCCGAGGGGCAGGGATTAGCAATCAGCCCCAGCATTTT.

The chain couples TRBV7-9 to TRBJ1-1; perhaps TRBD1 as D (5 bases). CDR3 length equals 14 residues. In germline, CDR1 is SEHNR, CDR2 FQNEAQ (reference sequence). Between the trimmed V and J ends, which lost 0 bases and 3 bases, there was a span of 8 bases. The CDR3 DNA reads TGTGCCAGCAGCTTAGCGCGGGGGTACACTGAAGCTTTCTTT. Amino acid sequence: CASSLARGYTEAFF.

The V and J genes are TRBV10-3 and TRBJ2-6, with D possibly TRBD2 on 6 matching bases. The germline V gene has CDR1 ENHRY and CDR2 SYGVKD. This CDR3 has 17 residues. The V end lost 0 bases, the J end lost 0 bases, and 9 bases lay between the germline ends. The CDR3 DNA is TGTGCCATCAGTGAGTCCGCGGGGTACTCTGGGGCCAACGTCCTGACTTTC. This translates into CAISESAGYSGANVLTF.

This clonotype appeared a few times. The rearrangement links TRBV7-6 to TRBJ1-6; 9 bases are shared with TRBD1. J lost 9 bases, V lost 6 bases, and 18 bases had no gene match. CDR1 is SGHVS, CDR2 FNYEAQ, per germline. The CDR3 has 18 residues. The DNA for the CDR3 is TGTGCCAGCAGATTGAGTCGGACAGGGGAAGGGGTGAGTTCACCCCTCCACTTT. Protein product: CASRLSRTGEGVSSPLHF.

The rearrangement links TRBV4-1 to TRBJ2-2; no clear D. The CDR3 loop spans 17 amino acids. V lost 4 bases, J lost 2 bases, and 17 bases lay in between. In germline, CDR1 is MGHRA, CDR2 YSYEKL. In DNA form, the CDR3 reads TGCGCCAGCAGCCCCATCCTCCGGGTAGAAAACACCGGGGAGCTGTTTTTT. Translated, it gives CASSPILRVENTGELFF.

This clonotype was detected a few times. CDR3 DNA sequence: TGTGCCAGCAGCGGTCCCGGGGCCCAGGTCTACTCTGGGGCCAACGTCCTGACTTTC. Its protein is CASSGPGAQVYSGANVLTF. The J gene is TRBJ2-6, the V gene TRBV9; D may correspond to TRBD1 or TRBD2 (5 bases each). CDR3 size: 19 residues. The V end lost 3 bases, the J end lost 0 bases, and 19 bases lay between the germline ends. Germline V CDR1 and CDR2: SGDLS, YYNGEE.